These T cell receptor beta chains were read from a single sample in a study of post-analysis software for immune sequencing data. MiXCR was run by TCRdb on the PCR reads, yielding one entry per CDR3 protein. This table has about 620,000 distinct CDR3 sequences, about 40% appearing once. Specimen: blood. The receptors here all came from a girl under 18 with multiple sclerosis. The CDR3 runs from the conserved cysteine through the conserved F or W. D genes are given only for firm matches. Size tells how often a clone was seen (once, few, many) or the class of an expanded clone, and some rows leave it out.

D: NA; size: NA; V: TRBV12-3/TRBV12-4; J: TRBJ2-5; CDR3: CASRRRVEDSRVF; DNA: TGTGCCAGCAGGAGGAGGGTAGAGGACTCGAGGGTCTTC
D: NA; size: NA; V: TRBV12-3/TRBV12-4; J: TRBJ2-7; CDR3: CASSQDYHHVAYEQYF; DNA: TGTGCCAGCAGCCAAGACTACCATCATGTAGCCTACGAGCAGTACTTC
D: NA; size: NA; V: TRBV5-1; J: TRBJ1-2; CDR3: CASSQTNYGYTF; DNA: TGCGCCAGCAGCCAAACCAACTATGGCTACACCTTC
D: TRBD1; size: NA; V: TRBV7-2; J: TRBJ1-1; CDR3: CASSLQGAINTEAFF; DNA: TGTGCCAGCAGTCTACAGGGGGCGATAAACACTGAAGCTTTCTTT
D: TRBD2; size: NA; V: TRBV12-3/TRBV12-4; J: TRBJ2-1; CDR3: CASTSLEGGLARGEQFF; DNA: TGTGCCAGCACCTCATTGGAAGGGGGACTAGCGAGGGGTGAGCAGTTCTTC
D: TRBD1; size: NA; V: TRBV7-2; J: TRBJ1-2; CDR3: CASTRQGSLLRYGYTF; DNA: TGTGCCAGCACCAGACAGGGGTCCCTCCTTCGCTATGGCTACACCTTC
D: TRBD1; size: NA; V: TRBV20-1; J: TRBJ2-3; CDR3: CSARDRQGIDTQYF; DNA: TGCAGTGCTAGAGATCGACAGGGGATAGATACGCAGTATTTT
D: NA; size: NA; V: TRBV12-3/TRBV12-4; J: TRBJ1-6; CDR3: CASTPSLIQGINSPLHF; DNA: TGTGCCAGCACCCCCAGTTTGATTCAGGGTATTAATTCACCCCTCCACTTT
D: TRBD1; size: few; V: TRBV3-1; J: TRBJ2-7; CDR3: CASSPAYRGYEQYF; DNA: TGTGCCAGCAGCCCAGCTTACAGGGGTTACGAGCAGTACTTC
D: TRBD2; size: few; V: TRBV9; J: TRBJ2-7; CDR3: CASSVGPGTTYEQYF; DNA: TGTGCCAGCAGCGTAGGCCCAGGGACTACCTACGAGCAGTACTTC
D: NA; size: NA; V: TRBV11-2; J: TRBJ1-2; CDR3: CANRSDSYYGYTF; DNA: TGTGCCAACAGGTCCGACAGTTACTATGGCTACACCTTC
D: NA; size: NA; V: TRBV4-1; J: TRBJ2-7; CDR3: CASSQGGTFRSEQYF; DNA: TGCGCCAGCAGCCAAGGGGGGACATTTCGTTCCGAGCAGTACTTC
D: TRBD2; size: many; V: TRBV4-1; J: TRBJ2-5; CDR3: CASSHKPPAGGQETQYF; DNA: TGCGCCAGCAGCCACAAGCCCCCTGCGGGGGGGCAAGAGACCCAGTACTTC
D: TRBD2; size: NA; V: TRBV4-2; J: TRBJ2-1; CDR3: CASSQDGGGRSFYNEQFF; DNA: TGTGCCAGCAGCCAAGATGGGGGCGGGAGGAGTTTCTACAATGAGCAGTTCTTC
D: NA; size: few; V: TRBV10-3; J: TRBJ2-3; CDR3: CAISGSADDSTDTQYF; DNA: TGTGCCATCAGTGGCTCGGCCGACGATAGCACAGATACGCAGTATTTT
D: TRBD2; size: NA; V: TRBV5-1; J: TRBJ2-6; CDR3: CASSPTSGAGANVLTF; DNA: TGCGCCAGCAGCCCGACTAGCGGAGCTGGGGCCAACGTCCTGACTTTC
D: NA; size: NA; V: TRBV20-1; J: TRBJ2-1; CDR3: CSAIRRGGAAGYNEQFF; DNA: TGCAGTGCTATCCGGCGGGGTGGGGCGGCTGGTTACAATGAGCAGTTCTTC
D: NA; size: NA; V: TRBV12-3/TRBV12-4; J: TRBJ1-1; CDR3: CASNPGPRGTEAFF; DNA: TGTGCCAGCAACCCGGGTCCTAGGGGCACTGAAGCTTTCTTT
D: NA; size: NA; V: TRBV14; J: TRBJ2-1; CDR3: CASSPPSNEQFF; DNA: TGTGCCAGCAGCCCTCCCTCAAATGAGCAGTTCTTC
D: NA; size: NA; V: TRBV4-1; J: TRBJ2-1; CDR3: CAGSQDRGLRAVEQFF; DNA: TGCGCCGGCAGCCAAGATCGGGGACTGCGGGCAGTTGAGCAGTTCTTC
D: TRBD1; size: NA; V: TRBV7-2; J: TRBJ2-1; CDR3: CASSGKDRAVPDEQFF; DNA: TGTGCCAGCAGCGGAAAGGACAGGGCGGTTCCTGATGAGCAGTTCTTC
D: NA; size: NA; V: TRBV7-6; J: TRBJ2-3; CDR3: CASTNQGPDTQYF; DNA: TGTGCCAGCACAAATCAGGGGCCCGATACGCAGTATTTT
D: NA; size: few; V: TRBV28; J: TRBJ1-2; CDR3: CASSAANYGYTF; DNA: TGTGCCAGCAGTGCCGCTAACTATGGCTACACCTTC
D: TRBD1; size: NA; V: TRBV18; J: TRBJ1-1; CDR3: CASSPQGQGNTEAFF; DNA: TGTGCCAGCTCACCTCAGGGACAGGGGAACACTGAAGCTTTCTTT
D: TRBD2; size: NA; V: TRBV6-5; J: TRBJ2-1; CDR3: CASSYLGLAGYNEQFF; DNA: TGTGCCAGCAGTTACCTTGGACTAGCGGGATACAATGAGCAGTTCTTC
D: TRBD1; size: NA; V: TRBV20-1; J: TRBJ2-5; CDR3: CSAGLGQGIYQETQYF; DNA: TGCAGTGCTGGGCTTGGACAGGGCATTTACCAAGAGACCCAGTACTTC